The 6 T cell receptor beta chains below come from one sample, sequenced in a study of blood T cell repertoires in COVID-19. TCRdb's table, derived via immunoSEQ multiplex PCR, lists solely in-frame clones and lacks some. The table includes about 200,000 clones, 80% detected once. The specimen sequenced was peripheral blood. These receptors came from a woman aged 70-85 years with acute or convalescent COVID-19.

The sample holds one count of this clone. The CDR3 region is CATRLGLAGYNEQFF. CDR3 DNA: TGTGCCACCCGACTAGGACTAGCGGGCTACAATGAGCAGTTCTTC. The rearrangement links TRBV15 to TRBJ2-1; TRBD2 agrees at 11 bases. The junction had 6 bases not matched to a gene; V was cut back by 8 bases and J by 3 bases. This CDR3 region has 15 residues. Germline loops: CDR1 LNHNV, CDR2 YYDKDF (reference sequence).

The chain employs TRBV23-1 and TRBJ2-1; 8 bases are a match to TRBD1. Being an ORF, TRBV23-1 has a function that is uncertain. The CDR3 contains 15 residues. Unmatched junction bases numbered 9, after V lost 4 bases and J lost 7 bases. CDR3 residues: CASSPRTGNRNEQFF. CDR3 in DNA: TGCGCCAGCAGTCCTCGGACAGGGAATAGGAATGAGCAGTTCTTC.

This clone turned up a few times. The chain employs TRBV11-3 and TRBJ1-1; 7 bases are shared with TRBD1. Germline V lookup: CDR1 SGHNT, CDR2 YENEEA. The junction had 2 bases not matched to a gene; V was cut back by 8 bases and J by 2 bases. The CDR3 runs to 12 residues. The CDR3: CASGDRNTEAFF. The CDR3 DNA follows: TGTGCCAGCGGGGACAGAAACACTGAAGCTTTCTTT.

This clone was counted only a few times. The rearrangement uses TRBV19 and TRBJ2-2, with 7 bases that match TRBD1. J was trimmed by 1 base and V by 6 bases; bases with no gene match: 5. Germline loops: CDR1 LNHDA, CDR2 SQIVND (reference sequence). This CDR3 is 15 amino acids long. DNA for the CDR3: TGTGCCAGTAGCATCACAGGGGTGAACACCGGGGAGCTGTTTTTT. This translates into CASSITGVNTGELFF.

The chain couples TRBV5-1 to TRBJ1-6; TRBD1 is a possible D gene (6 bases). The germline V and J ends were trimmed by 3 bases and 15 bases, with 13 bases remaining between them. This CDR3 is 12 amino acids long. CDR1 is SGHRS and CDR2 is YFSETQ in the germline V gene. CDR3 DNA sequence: TGCGCCAGCAGCTCCGCAGGGGAGATCCTCCACTTT. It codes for CASSSAGEILHF.

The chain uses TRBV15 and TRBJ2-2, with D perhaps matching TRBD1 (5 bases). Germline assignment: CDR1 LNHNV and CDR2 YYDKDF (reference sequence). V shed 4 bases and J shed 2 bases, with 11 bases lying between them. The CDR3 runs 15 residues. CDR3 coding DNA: TGTGCCACCAGCACCCGACAGTTAAACACCGGGGAGCTGTTTTTT. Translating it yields CATSTRQLNTGELFF.